This record covers a single T cell receptor beta chain. Its antigen is currently unknown. The same CDR3 also results from other DNA sequences found in this sample. The assay was run at deep level. The protocol was immunoSEQ multiplex PCR, while the TCRdb copy is restricted to in-frame clones and leaves out a portion. This sample carries 2 million to 3 million clones, roughly 93% of them seen once, and the ten largest clones take around 0.37%. This sample was included in a study of shared clonotypes between healthy human individuals. Findings of the study overall: Blood alone was sampled, and tissue repertoires likely differ.

Germline CDR1 and CDR2: SGHNT and YYREEE (reference sequence). The germline V and J ends were trimmed by 1 base and 8 bases, with 6 bases remaining between them. The CDR3 is 12 residues long. The chain carries TRBV5-4 and TRBJ1-4; D remains unclear. The sequenced sample was naive CD4+ T cells from PBMCs. The subset here: CD45RA+ positively selected. This TCR derives from a man between 18 and 35 years old in good health. Some clones in this sample may be carry-over from other donors' samples. The CDR3 nucleotides read TGTGCCAGCAGCTTGTCGGGCGAAAAACTGTTTTTT. It yields the protein CASSLSGEKLFF.